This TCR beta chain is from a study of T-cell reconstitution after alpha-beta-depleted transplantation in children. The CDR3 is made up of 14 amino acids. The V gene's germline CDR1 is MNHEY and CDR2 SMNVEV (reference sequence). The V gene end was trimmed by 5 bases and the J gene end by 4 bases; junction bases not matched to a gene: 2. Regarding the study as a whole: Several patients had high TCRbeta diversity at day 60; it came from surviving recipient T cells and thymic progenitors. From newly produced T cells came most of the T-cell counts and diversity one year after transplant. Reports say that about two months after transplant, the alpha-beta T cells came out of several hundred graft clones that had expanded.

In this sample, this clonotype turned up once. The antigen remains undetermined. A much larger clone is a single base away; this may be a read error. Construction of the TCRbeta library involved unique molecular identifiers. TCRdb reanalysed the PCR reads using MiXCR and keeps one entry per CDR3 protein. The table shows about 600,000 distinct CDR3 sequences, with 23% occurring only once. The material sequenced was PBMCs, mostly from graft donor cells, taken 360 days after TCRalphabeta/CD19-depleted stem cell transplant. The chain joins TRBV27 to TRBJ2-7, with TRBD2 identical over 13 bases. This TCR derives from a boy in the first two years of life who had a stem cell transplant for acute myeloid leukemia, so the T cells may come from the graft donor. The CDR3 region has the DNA TGTGCCAGCAGTACTAGCGGGGGGGCTTACGAGCAGTACTTC. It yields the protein CASSTSGGAYEQYF.